Below are 3 T cell receptor beta chains sequenced from a single sample in a study of blood T cell repertoires in COVID-19. TCRdb's copy holds only in-frame clones and misses some; the assay was immunoSEQ multiplex PCR. The data hold around 170,000 clones, with about 81% observed a single time. Sequenced: peripheral blood. The receptors were sampled from a woman older than 75 with COVID-19, enrolled during active disease.

This clone has a single count. This sequence joins TRBV9 and TRBJ2-3; TRBD2 matches 10 bases. The CDR3 is made up of 16 amino acids. CDR1 and CDR2 (germline): SGDLS, YYNGEE. Germline trimming cut 0 bases from V and 2 bases from J; bases unmatched to any gene: 3. CDR3: CASSVALAGITDTQYF. CDR3 coding DNA: TGTGCCAGCAGCGTAGCACTAGCGGGAATCACAGATACGCAGTATTTT.

This clone has just a few counts. The genes are TRBV6-6 and TRBJ1-1; the D is unclear. The CDR3 runs 11 residues. The V end was cut by 0 bases, the J end by 8 bases, with 4 bases between. Germline V lookup: CDR1 MNHNY, CDR2 SVGAGI (reference sequence). The CDR3 bases are TGTGCCAGCAGTTACTCTCTGGAAGCTTTCTTT. Its protein is CASSYSLEAFF.

The rearrangement joins TRBV10-3 to TRBJ1-4; D perhaps matches TRBD1 (5 bases). With 3 bases removed from V and 0 bases from J, the gap between germline ends came to 5 bases. This CDR3 is 14 amino acids long. Germline V gives CDR1 ENHRY, CDR2 SYGVKD. The CDR3 bases are TGTGCCATCAGTGAAGGGGCAACTAATGAAAAACTGTTTTTT. As protein: CAISEGATNEKLFF.